This entry lists 24 T cell receptor beta chains sequenced from one sample in a study of read filtering for tumor transcriptome and immune sequencing. From approximately 430 ng of RNA, a library with molecular barcoded alpha/delta and beta/gamma adaptors was made. TCRdb re-called the reads through MiXCR, storing one row per CDR3 protein. The repertoire consists of 62,000 or so distinct CDR3 sequences, with 20% to 25% occurring once and the leading ten covering approximately 17%. Sequences were obtained from a population of CD138-negative cells sorted from bone marrow. These receptors originate from a donor at least 40 years old with multiple myeloma.

The chain combines TRBV10-3 with TRBJ1-2; 7 positions match TRBD1. The germline gives CDR1 ENHRY, CDR2 SYGVKD. The CDR3 has 15 residues. V lost 4 bases and J lost 0; bases outside the gene matches: 5. CDR3 loop: CAISVDRAANYGYTF. DNA for the CDR3: TGTGCCATCAGTGTTGACAGGGCCGCTAACTATGGCTACACCTTC.

A word on this clonotype: A much larger clone lies one base from this, so it may be a read error. V gene TRBV21-1 combines with J gene TRBJ1-5. TRBV21-1 is an annotated pseudogene. This CDR3 contains 11 residues. The CDR3 sequence: CAGSRSQPQHF. CDR3 in DNA: TGTGCCGGCAGCAGAAGTCAGCCCCAGCATTTT.

The J gene is TRBJ1-5, the V gene TRBV29-1, with a possible D match to TRBD1 (5 bases). Trimming removed 4 bases at V and 1 base at J, with 8 bases between. The CDR3 sequence is 13 residues long. The germline CDR1 and CDR2 sequences are SQVTM and ANQGSEA. The DNA for the CDR3 is TGCAGCGTTGCGGGGGTCAGCAATCAGCCCCAGCATTTT. It codes for CSVAGVSNQPQHF.

A word on this clonotype: A much larger clone differs from this one at a single base, so this may be a read error. The gene calls are TRBV12-3 or TRBV12-4 and TRBJ1-5; the D is unclear. The ends were cut back, 6 bases at V and 5 bases at J, with 14 bases in the middle. The CDR3 sequence is 14 residues long. The CDR3 loop is CASSSEGSHQPQHF. CDR3 sequence (DNA): TGTGCCAGCAGCTCGGAGGGATCCCATCAGCCCCAGCATTTT.

This chain uses TRBV7-8 with TRBJ1-4, with a weak D call TRBD1 (5 bases). Germline V gene lookup returns CDR1 SGHVS and CDR2 FQNEAQ. The CDR3 is made up of 16 amino acids. V shed 4 bases and J shed 5 bases, with 17 bases lying between them. The CDR3: CASSSRRGDPNEKLFF. CDR3 coding DNA: TGTGCCAGCAGCTCGAGACGGGGGGACCCAAATGAAAAACTGTTTTTT.

This clonotype was recorded at least ten times. V is TRBV5-1 and J is TRBJ1-1; 11 positions match TRBD1. The CDR3 runs to 15 residues. Germline-derived CDR1 and CDR2 are SGHRS and YFSETQ. Trimming removed 0 bases from V and 5 bases from J; junction bases left unmatched: 3. CDR3 protein: CASSLAGQGGTEAFF. CDR3 DNA sequence: TGCGCCAGCAGCTTGGCGGGACAGGGGGGAACTGAAGCTTTCTTT.

Concerning this clonotype: Being one base from a much bigger clone, this may be a read error. The chain is built from TRBV20-1 and TRBJ2-7; D might be TRBD2 (7 bases). Trimming shortened V by 2 bases and J by 9 bases, and 23 bases separated the two germline ends. CDR3 size: 15 residues. Germline CDR1 DFQATT, CDR2 SNEGSKA (reference sequence). CDR3 protein: CSARLGGANWNGQYF. CDR3 DNA sequence: TGCAGTGCTAGACTAGGGGGGGCGAATTGGAACGGGCAGTACTTC.

On this clonotype: With a much larger clone just one base away, this may be a read error. The CDR3 sequence is CASSPRLAGEGEQNF. CDR3 nucleotides: TGCGCCAGCAGCCCCAGACTCGCGGGAGAGGGGGAGCAGAACTTC. This sequence joins TRBV5-1 and TRBJ2-7; weak D call: TRBD2 (7 bases). The CDR3 is 15 residues long. Per the germline V gene, CDR1 is SGHRS and CDR2 is YFSETQ.

This clonotype was seen a handful of times. The chain combines TRBV5-1 with TRBJ1-5; D may be TRBD1 (5 bases). CDR3 length: 15 amino acids. V lost 0 bases, J lost 1 base, and 8 bases lay in between. Germline V gene data show CDR1 as SGHRS and CDR2 as YFSETQ. The CDR3 loop reads CASSLVGGSNQPQHF. The CDR3 DNA reads TGCGCCAGCAGCTTGGTCGGGGGAAGCAATCAGCCCCAGCATTTT.

This clonotype was seen ten or more times. V gene TRBV14 combines with J gene TRBJ2-5, with D tentatively TRBD2 (5 bases). This CDR3 is 16 amino acids long. Germline V CDR1 and CDR2: SGHDN, FVKESK. Deletions cut 2 bases from V and 4 bases from J, with 17 bases between. Written as DNA, the CDR3 is TGTGCCAGCAGCCAAACAATAGCCGGGAACGGAGAGACCCAGTACTTC. As protein: CASSQTIAGNGETQYF.

In the case of this clonotype: A much larger clone lies one base from this, so it may be a read error. Given the absence of the conserved phenylalanine or tryptophan at the CDR3 end, a read error is likely. V is TRBV3-1 and J is TRBJ2-5; tentative D call: TRBD1 (5 bases). Germline CDR1 LGHDT, CDR2 YNNKEL (reference sequence). Between the trimmed V and J ends, which lost 3 bases and 1 base, there was a span of 9 bases. The CDR3 contains 14 residues. Here the CDR3 reads CASSQRQFQETQYI. The CDR3 DNA reads TGTGCCAGCAGCCAGAGACAGTTCCAAGAGACCCAGTACATC.

This clonotype was detected ten times or more. This chain links TRBV11-2 with TRBJ2-4, with D maybe TRBD1 (7 bases). The CDR3 is 13 residues long. Trimming took off 1 base at V and 12 bases at J, with 13 bases between the two ends. Germline assignment: CDR1 SGHAT and CDR2 FQNNGV. Written as DNA, the CDR3 is TGTGCCAGCAGCTTAGCCGGGACAGCGGGTCAGTACTTC. Its protein is CASSLAGTAGQYF.

In its sample, this clonotype was seen many times. The chain employs TRBV12-5 and TRBJ2-2; TRBD2 is a possible D gene (5 bases). Per the germline V gene, CDR1 is LGHNT and CDR2 is FRNRAP. The CDR3 length is 13 residues. V dropped 8 bases and J dropped 0 bases, with 7 bases sitting between them. CDR3 coding DNA: TGTGCTAGTAGCGGACCGAACACCGGGGAGCTGTTTTTT. It specifies CASSGPNTGELFF.

CDR3 loop: CASSQGGDEQYF. The DNA of the CDR3 is TGTGCCAGCAGCCAGGGGGGCGACGAGCAGTACTTC. The rearrangement uses TRBV11-2 and TRBJ2-7, with D tentatively TRBD1 (7 bases). With 5 bases removed from V and 5 bases from J, the gap between germline ends came to 10 bases. CDR1 SGHAT and CDR2 FQNNGV come from the germline V gene. This CDR3 contains 12 residues.

The chain carries TRBV20-1 and TRBJ2-7; D is possibly TRBD1 (6 bases). CDR3 length: 15 residues. Trimming cost V 5 bases and J 0 bases, with 17 bases left between them. CDR1 and CDR2 (germline): DFQATT, SNEGSKA (reference sequence). Here the CDR3 reads CSAPRLGASSYEQYF. The CDR3 nucleotides are TGCAGTGCTCCTCGTTTGGGGGCGAGCTCCTACGAGCAGTACTTC.

This clonotype has only a few counts. The chain uses TRBV5-1 and TRBJ2-1; D is uncertain. The CDR3 runs to 12 residues. Trimming removed 3 bases at V and 8 bases at J, with 9 bases between. The germline CDR1 and CDR2 sequences are SGHRS and YFSETQ. Here the CDR3 reads CASSYPPHEQFF. CDR3 nucleotides: TGCGCCAGCAGCTACCCACCCCATGAGCAGTTCTTC.

This clonotype was detected many times. V gene TRBV7-9 combines with J gene TRBJ1-2; D is perhaps TRBD1 (6 bases). Germline V lookup: CDR1 SEHNR, CDR2 FQNEAQ (reference sequence). V was shortened by 5 bases and J by 4 bases, with 11 bases between the two germline ends. CDR3 length: 13 residues. This CDR3 reads CASSPGQRYGYTF. CDR3 coding DNA: TGTGCCAGCAGCCCCGGACAGCGCTATGGCTACACCTTC.

Many counts were recorded for this clonotype. V usage is TRBV9 and J usage is TRBJ2-2; 9 bases agree with TRBD1. CDR3 length equals 15 residues. J lost 9 bases, V lost 0 bases, and 6 bases had no gene match. Germline lookup yields CDR1 SGDLS and CDR2 YYNGEE. Here the CDR3 DNA reads TGTGCCAGCAGCGTAGAGGACAGGGGTAATAGGGAGCTGTTTTTT. Protein sequence: CASSVEDRGNRELFF.

This clonotype was detected only a few times. The chain combines TRBV20-1 with TRBJ2-2; 7 bases map to TRBD2. The CDR3 spans 14 residues. Germline-derived CDR1 and CDR2 are DFQATT and SNEGSKA (reference sequence). V lost 8 bases, J lost 2 bases, and 8 bases stayed unmatched. The DNA of the CDR3 is TGCAGTACAACGGGACTACTTAACACCGGGGAGCTGTTTTTT. Protein product: CSTTGLLNTGELFF.

In the case of this clonotype: Possible read error: a much larger clone is one base away. V and J are TRBV20-1 and TRBJ2-5, with D perhaps TRBD1 (5 bases). The length of the CDR3 is 11 residues. The germline V and J ends were trimmed by 6 bases and 5 bases, with 10 bases remaining between them. Germline V gene sequence: CDR1 DFQATT, CDR2 SNEGSKA (reference sequence). CDR3 loop: CSAGVHETQYF. CDR3 DNA: TGCAGTGCAGGGGTCCATGAGACCCAGTACTTC.

The rearrangement links TRBV24-1 to TRBJ1-2, with D hard to call. Trimming stripped 3 bases from V and 5 bases from J, with 9 bases between. The CDR3 has 13 amino acids. Germline V lookup: CDR1 KGHDR, CDR2 SFDVKD. The CDR3 DNA is TGTGCCACCAGTGATACGACTGGATATGGCTACACCTTC. The encoded protein is CATSDTTGYGYTF.

This clonotype was recorded many times. This chain joins TRBV23-1 and TRBJ2-3; D tentatively fits TRBD1 or TRBD2 (6 bases each). TRBV23-1 is designated an ORF whose function remains uncertain. CDR3 size: 16 residues. Trimming removed 8 bases at V and 2 bases at J, with 20 bases between. CDR3 in amino acids: CASPGEASFYTDTQYF. As DNA, the CDR3 is TGCGCCAGCCCAGGGGAGGCTAGCTTCTACACAGATACGCAGTATTTT.

This clonotype has ten or more counts. Its ends do not fully match the called genes, so a read error is possible. The rearrangement joins TRBV11-3 to TRBJ1-2; the match to TRBD1 covers 7 bases. The CDR3 totals 13 residues. CDR1 is SGHNT, CDR2 YENEEA, per germline. CDR3 nucleotides: TGTGCCAGCAGCATAGACAGGGATTATGGCTACACCTTC. Protein sequence: CASSIDRDYGYTF. The whole variable domain, filled in from reference TRBV11-3 and TRBJ1-2, reads EAGVVQSPRYKIIEKKQPVAFWCNPISGHNTLYWYLQNLGQGPELLIRYENEEAVDDSQLPKDRFSAERLKGVDSTLKIQPAELGDSAVYLCASSIDRDYGYTFGSGTRLTVV.

The sample holds many counts of this clonotype. This rearrangement joins TRBV10-1 to TRBJ1-1; tentative D call: TRBD1 (6 bases). Looked up from germline, CDR1 is WNHNN and CDR2 is SYGVQD (reference sequence). Trimming left V 5 bases short and J 7 bases short, with 17 bases between. CDR3 size: 14 residues. The DNA of the CDR3 is TGCGCCAGCAGTCGGGGAGGGGGACGACTTGAAGCTTTCTTT. Translated, it gives CASSRGGGRLEAFF.